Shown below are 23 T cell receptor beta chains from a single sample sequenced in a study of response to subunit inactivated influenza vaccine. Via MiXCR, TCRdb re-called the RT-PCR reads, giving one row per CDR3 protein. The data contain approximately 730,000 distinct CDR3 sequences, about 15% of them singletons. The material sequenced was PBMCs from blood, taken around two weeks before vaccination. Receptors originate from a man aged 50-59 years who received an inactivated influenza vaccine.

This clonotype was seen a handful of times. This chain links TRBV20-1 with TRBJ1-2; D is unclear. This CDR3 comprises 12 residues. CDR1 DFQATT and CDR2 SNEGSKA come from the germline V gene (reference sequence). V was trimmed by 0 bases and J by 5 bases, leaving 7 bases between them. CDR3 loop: CSARDLGYGYTF. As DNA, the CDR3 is TGCAGTGCTAGAGATTTGGGATATGGCTACACCTTC.

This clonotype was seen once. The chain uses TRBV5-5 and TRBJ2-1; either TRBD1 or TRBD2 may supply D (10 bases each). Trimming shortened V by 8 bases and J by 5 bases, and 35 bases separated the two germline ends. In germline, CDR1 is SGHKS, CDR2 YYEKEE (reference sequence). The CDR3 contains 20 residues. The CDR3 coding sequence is TGTGCCAGGGGCCCCGTGACAGGGGGCATCGGGACTAGCGCCGACAATGAGCAGTTCTTC. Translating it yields CARGPVTGGIGTSADNEQFF.

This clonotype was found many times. Here the CDR3 reads CASSTGTSGNTGELFF. CDR3 bases: TGCGCCAGCAGCACCGGGACTAGCGGGAACACCGGGGAGCTGTTTTTT. The chain carries TRBV5-1 and TRBJ2-2, with 11 bases fitting TRBD2. The germline CDR1 and CDR2 sequences are SGHRS and YFSETQ. This CDR3 comprises 16 residues. Unmatched junction bases numbered 3, after V lost 4 bases and J lost 1 base.

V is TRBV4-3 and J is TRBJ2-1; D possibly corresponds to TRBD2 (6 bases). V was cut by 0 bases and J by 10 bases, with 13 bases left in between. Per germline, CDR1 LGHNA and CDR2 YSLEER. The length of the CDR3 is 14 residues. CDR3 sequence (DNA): TGCGCCAGCAGCCAAGATTTGGCGGGGATGGAGCAGTTCTTC. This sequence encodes CASSQDLAGMEQFF.

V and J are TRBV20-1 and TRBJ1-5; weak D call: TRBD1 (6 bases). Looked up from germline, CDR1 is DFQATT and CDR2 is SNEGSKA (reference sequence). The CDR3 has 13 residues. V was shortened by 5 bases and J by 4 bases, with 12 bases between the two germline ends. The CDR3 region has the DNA TGCAGTGCTGTACAGGGACCGAATCAGCCCCAGCATTTT. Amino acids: CSAVQGPNQPQHF.

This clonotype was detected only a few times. CDR3 amino acids: CASSQEQGGNNSPLHF. The CDR3 DNA reads as TGCGCCAGCAGCCAAGAGCAGGGCGGCAATAATTCACCCCTCCACTTT. The gene calls are TRBV4-3 and TRBJ1-6; maybe TRBD1 (5 bases). The CDR3 is made up of 16 amino acids. Germline-derived CDR1 and CDR2 are LGHNA and YSLEER. V was pared by 0 bases and J by 5 bases, with 11 bases between.

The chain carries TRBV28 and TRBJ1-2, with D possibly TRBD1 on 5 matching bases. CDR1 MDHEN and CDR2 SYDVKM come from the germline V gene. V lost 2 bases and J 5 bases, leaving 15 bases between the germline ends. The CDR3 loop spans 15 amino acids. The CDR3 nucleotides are TGTGCCAGCAGTTTACGGCCAGGGAGGGATTATGGCTACACCTTC. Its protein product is CASSLRPGRDYGYTF.

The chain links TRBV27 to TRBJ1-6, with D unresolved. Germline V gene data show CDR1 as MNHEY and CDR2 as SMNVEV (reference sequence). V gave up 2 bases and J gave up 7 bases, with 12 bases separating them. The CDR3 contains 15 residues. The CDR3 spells CASSLAGNWNSPLHF. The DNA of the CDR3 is TGTGCCAGCAGTTTAGCGGGAAATTGGAATTCACCCCTCCACTTT.

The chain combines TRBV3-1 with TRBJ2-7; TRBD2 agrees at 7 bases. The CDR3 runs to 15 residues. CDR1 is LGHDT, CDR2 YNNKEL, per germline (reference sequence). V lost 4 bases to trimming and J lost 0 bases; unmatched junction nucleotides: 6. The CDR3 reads CASSPSPGGSYEQYF. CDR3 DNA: TGTGCCAGCAGCCCATCGCCGGGGGGCTCCTACGAGCAGTACTTC.

As DNA, the CDR3 is TGTGCCAGCAGCACACAAGCGAACACTGAAGCTTTCTTT. Translation gives CASSTQANTEAFF. V and J are TRBV7-2 and TRBJ1-1; D is ambiguous. The CDR3 is made up of 13 amino acids. V gave up 5 bases and J gave up 1 base, with 8 bases separating them. Germline V gene lookup returns CDR1 SGHTA and CDR2 FQGNSA.

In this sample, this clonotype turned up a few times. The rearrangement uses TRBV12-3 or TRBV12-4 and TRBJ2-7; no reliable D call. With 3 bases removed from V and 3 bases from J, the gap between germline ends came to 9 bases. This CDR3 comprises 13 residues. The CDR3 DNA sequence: TGTGCCAGCAGTTTCCATTCGGGCTACGAGCAGTACTTC. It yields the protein CASSFHSGYEQYF.

CDR3 protein: CSATPPAAKNIQYF. CDR3 coding DNA: TGCAGTGCCACCCCCCCAGCAGCCAAAAACATTCAGTACTTC. The chain joins TRBV20-1 to TRBJ2-4; D is ambiguous. CDR1 DFQATT and CDR2 SNEGSKA come from the germline V gene (reference sequence). This CDR3 spans 14 amino acids. V was cut by 6 bases and J by 0 bases, with 12 bases left in between.

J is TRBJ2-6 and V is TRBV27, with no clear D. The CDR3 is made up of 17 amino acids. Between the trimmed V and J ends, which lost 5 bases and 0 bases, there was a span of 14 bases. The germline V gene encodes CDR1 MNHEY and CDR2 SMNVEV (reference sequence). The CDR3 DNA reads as TGTGCCAGCAGTCCGGAGAAAGACACCTCTGGGGCCAACGTCCTGACTTTC. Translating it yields CASSPEKDTSGANVLTF.

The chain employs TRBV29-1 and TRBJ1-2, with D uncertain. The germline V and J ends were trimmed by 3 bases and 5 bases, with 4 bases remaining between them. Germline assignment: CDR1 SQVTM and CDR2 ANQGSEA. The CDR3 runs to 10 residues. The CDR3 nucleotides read TGCAGCGTTGACTCTTATGGCTACACCTTC. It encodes CSVDSYGYTF.

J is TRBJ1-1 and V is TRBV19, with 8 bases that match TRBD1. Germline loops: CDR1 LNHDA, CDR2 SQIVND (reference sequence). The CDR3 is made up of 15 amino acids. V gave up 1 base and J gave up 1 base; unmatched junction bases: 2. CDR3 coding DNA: TGTGCCAGTAGTATAGGTGACAGGGGGAACACTGAAGCTTTCTTT. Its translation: CASSIGDRGNTEAFF.

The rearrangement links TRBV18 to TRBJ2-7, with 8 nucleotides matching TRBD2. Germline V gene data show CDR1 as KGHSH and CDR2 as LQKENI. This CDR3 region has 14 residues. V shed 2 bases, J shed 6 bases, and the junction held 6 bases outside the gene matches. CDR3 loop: CASSPASGSGEQYF. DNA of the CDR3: TGTGCCAGCTCACCAGCGAGCGGGAGTGGCGAGCAGTACTTC.

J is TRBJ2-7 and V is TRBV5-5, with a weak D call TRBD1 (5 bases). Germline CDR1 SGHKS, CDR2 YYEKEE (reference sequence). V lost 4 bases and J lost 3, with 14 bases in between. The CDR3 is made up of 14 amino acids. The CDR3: CASSPWLRDYEQYF. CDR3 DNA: TGTGCCAGCAGCCCGTGGCTCAGGGACTACGAGCAGTACTTC.

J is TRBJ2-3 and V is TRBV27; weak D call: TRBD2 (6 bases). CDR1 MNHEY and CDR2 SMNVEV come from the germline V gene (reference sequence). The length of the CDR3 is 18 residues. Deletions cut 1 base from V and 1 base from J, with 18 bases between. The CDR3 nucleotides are TGTGCCAGCAGTTTATATGGTTGGCGGGACTCCGGCACAGATACGCAGTATTTT. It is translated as CASSLYGWRDSGTDTQYF.

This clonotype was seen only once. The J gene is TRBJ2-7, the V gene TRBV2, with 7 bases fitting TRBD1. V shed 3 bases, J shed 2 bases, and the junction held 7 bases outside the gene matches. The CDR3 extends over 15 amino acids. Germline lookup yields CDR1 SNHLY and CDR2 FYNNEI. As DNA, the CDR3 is TGTGCCAGCAGTGAGGGTACAGGGGTTACCTACGAGCAGTACTTC. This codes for CASSEGTGVTYEQYF.

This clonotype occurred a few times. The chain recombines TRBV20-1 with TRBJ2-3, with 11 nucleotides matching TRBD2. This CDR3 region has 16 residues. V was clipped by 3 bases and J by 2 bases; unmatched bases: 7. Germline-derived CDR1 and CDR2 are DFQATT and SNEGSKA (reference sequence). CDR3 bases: TGCAGTGCTAGGGTCACTAGCGGGGGCTTCACAGATACGCAGTATTTT. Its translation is CSARVTSGGFTDTQYF.

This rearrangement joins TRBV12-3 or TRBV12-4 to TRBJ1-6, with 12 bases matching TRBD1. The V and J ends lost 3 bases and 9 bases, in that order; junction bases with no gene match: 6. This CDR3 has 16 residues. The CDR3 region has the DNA TGTGCCAGCAGTTTTGGGACAGGGGGCTTGGGTTCACCCCTCCACTTT. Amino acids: CASSFGTGGLGSPLHF.

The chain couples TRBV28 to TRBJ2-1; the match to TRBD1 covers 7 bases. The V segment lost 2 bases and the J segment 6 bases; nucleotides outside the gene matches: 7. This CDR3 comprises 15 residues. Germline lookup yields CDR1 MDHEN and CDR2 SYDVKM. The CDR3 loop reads CASSLHDRALNEQFF. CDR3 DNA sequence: TGTGCCAGCAGTTTACATGACAGGGCCCTCAATGAGCAGTTCTTC.

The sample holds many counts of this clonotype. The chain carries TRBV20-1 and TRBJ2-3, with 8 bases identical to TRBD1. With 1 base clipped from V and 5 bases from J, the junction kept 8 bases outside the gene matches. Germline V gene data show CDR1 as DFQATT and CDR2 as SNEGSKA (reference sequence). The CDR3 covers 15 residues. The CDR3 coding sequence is TGCAGTGCTAGAGTTTGGCAGGGGGCCGGAGATACGCAGTATTTT. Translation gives CSARVWQGAGDTQYF.